This record concerns one TCR beta chain sequence. Its antigen is currently unknown. At one boundary the junction diverges from the germline segment, which might be a read error. This sample stems from a study of post-analysis software for immune sequencing data. Regarding the study as a whole: The authors found that F measure strongly co-clustered same-batch samples. Patients had higher frequencies than controls of a few TRBV segments, including TRBV5-6, TRBV5-1 and TRBV20-1.

Prepared TCR beta cDNA libraries contained unique molecular identifiers. TCRdb recomputed calls from the PCR reads with MiXCR, one row per CDR3 protein. This table has about 540,000 distinct CDR3 sequences, around 34% appearing once. Per germline, CDR1 SGHKS and CDR2 YYEKEE (reference sequence). The CDR3 sequence is 14 residues long. The sample comprised blood. The source is a girl under 18 with multiple sclerosis. The V gene is TRBV5-5, the J gene TRBJ2-3; tentatively, D is TRBD2 (5 bases). The CDR3 sequence is CASSWAPSTDTRYF. In DNA, the CDR3 is TGTGCCAGCAGCTGGGCCCCTAGCACAGATACGCGGTATTTT.